The rows below give T cell receptor beta chains drawn from one sample of a study of blood T cell repertoires in COVID-19. Using immunoSEQ multiplex PCR, the repertoire was profiled, and TCRdb retains in-frame clones only, with some absent. Counted here are more than 70,000 clones, 80% to 90% occurring once; the ten biggest clones make up 5.8%. Sequencing used peripheral blood. All receptors come from a man over 45 with active COVID-19. CDR3s include the opening cysteine and the closing phenylalanine or tryptophan. The order of the fields is V gene, J gene, D gene, clone size, CDR3 protein, CDR3 DNA. A D gene is named only where the DNA matches it firmly. Size is stated for part of the rows, as once, few or many counts, or as a class when the clone is expanded.

TRBV19	TRBJ1-1	-	few	CATRIGEPNTEAFF	TGTGCCACCCGTATCGGGGAACCGAACACTGAAGCTTTCTTT
TRBV19	TRBJ1-1	-	once	CASSMSGGQTEAFF	TGTGCCAGTAGTATGAGTGGTGGGCAGACTGAAGCTTTCTTT
TRBV28	TRBJ2-1	TRBD1	-	CASSFRDRGLSQDEQFF	TGTGCCAGCAGTTTCCGGGACAGGGGGCTCTCCCAGGATGAGCAGTTCTTC
TRBV6-4	TRBJ2-2	TRBD2	-	CASSEMASGDTGELFF	TGTGCCAGCAGTGAGATGGCTAGCGGTGACACCGGGGAGCTGTTTTTT
TRBV7-2	TRBJ2-1	TRBD2	once	CASSSLSGSSYNEQFF	TGTGCCAGCAGCTCCCTTAGCGGGAGCTCCTACAATGAGCAGTTCTTC
TRBV7-6	TRBJ1-6	TRBD1	-	CASRIRDRDNSPLHF	TGTGCCAGCAGGATCCGGGACAGAGATAATTCACCCCTCCACTTT
TRBV5-1	TRBJ2-7	TRBD1	once	CASSLEGQVYEQYF	TGCGCCAGCAGCTTGGAGGGACAGGTATACGAGCAGTACTTC
TRBV19	TRBJ2-3	TRBD2	-	CASSPPPISGVPLGDTQYF	TGTGCCAGTAGTCCGCCCCCCATTAGCGGGGTTCCCCTGGGAGATACGCAGTATTTT
TRBV19	TRBJ1-1	-	-	CASRGRGTANTEAFF	TGTGCCAGTAGGGGGAGGGGGACCGCGAACACTGAAGCTTTCTTT
TRBV6-5	TRBJ1-1	-	-	CASSYSMSRAGQAFF	TGTGCCAGCAGTTACTCGATGAGCAGGGCAGGCCAAGCTTTCTTT
TRBV28	TRBJ1-3	-	-	CASSTTHRRGNTIYF	TGTGCCAGCAGTACCACTCACCGTCGGGGGAACACCATATATTTT
TRBV18	TRBJ2-3	-	-	CASSPAGAGVTQYF	TGTGCCAGCTCACCCGCAGGGGCCGGGGTAACGCAGTATTTT
TRBV9	TRBJ2-6	TRBD1	-	CASSVEPGGVTGANVLTF	TGTGCCAGCAGCGTAGAGCCAGGGGGCGTAACTGGGGCCAACGTCCTGACTTTC
TRBV23-1	TRBJ2-5	TRBD1	-	CASSQSGTAKKAETQYF	TGCGCCAGCAGTCAATCCGGGACAGCTAAGAAGGCAGAGACCCAGTACTTC
TRBV9	TRBJ1-2	TRBD1	-	CASSAGTGVGYTF	TGTGCCAGCAGCGCGGGGACAGGGGTCGGCTACACCTTC
TRBV6-5	TRBJ2-7	TRBD1	-	CASSPTGQGRWEQYF	TGTGCCAGCAGCCCCACCGGACAGGGGCGGTGGGAGCAGTACTTC
TRBV7-2	TRBJ2-3	-	-	CASSLAVLRYTQYF	TGTGCCAGCAGCTTAGCGGTACTACGTTATACGCAGTATTTT
TRBV27	TRBJ1-2	TRBD1	-	CASSSTGGRRANYGYTF	TGTGCCAGCAGTAGCACAGGGGGCCGACGGGCTAACTATGGCTACACCTTC
TRBV9	TRBJ2-7	TRBD2	-	CASSVEPAGVYEQYF	TGTGCCAGCAGCGTAGAGCCAGCGGGGGTCTACGAGCAGTACTTC
TRBV28	TRBJ2-2	-	-	CASQNTLSTGELFF	TGTGCCAGCCAAAACACCTTATCTACCGGGGAGCTGTTTTTT
TRBV24-1	TRBJ2-5	TRBD2	-	CATSWSLAGGQETQYF	TGTGCCACCAGTTGGAGTCTAGCGGGGGGCCAAGAGACCCAGTACTTC
TRBV7-9	TRBJ1-1	TRBD1	-	CASSLGWDRETEAFF	TGTGCCAGCAGCTTAGGTTGGGACAGGGAAACTGAAGCTTTCTTT
TRBV5-5	TRBJ1-3	-	-	CASSFSGQNSGNTIYF	TGTGCCAGCAGCTTCTCCGGACAGAACTCTGGAAACACCATATATTTT
TRBV19	TRBJ1-1	TRBD1	-	CASRDRHNTEAFF	TGTGCCAGCCGGGACAGGCATAACACTGAAGCTTTCTTT
TRBV11-3	TRBJ1-1	TRBD1	-	CASSSRTGNTEAFF	TGTGCCAGCAGTTCGAGGACAGGGAACACTGAAGCTTTCTTT
TRBV7-2	TRBJ1-2	-	-	CASSLPASYGYTF	TGTGCCAGCAGCTTACCCGCTAGTTATGGCTACACCTTC
TRBV18	TRBJ2-7	-	many	CASSPASIEQYF	TGTGCCAGCTCACCAGCAAGCATCGAGCAGTACTTC
TRBV11-2	TRBJ2-7	-	-	CASSLRQEYEQYF	TGTGCCAGCAGCTTAAGGCAGGAATACGAGCAGTACTTC